This entry lists 23 T cell receptor beta chains sequenced from one sample in a study of human T cells and chemical hapten exposure. Using its own MiXCR run on the RACE reads, TCRdb lists one record per CDR3 protein. The sample carries fewer than 500,000 distinct CDR3 sequences, approximately 4.4% recorded once. Time point meaning: patch test 1, 2 weeks after DPC sensitization. Treatment here: therapeutic diphenylcyclopropenone sensitization with weekly scalp DPC. The material was whole blood, obtained in connection with sensitization to the hapten diphenylcyclopropenone (DPC). The receptors stem from a woman aged 45-60 years with alopecia areata. Some clones in this sample may be carry-over from other donors' samples.

This clonotype was seen a few times. CDR3 coding DNA: TGTGCCAGCAGTTTTAAACAACCGTATGGCTACACCTTC. It specifies CASSFKQPYGYTF. This chain links TRBV12-3 or TRBV12-4 with TRBJ1-2; D unclear. CDR3 length: 13 amino acids. Trimming shortened V by 3 bases and J by 5 bases, and 10 bases separated the two germline ends.

This clonotype was counted between two and nine times. The rearrangement links TRBV27 to TRBJ1-1; D is perhaps TRBD1 (6 bases). The CDR3 extends over 16 amino acids. CDR1 is MNHEY and CDR2 is SMNVEV in the germline V gene (reference sequence). The V and J ends lost 7 bases and 0 bases respectively, with 18 bases between them. Here the CDR3 DNA reads TGTGCCAGCAAGAAAGTGCCGAGGGGGTTGAACACTGAAGCTTTCTTT. Its translation is CASKKVPRGLNTEAFF.

In its sample, this clonotype was seen a few times. The chain carries TRBV27 and TRBJ2-7; no definite D call. V was cut by 6 bases and J by 3 bases, with 12 bases left in between. This CDR3 has 13 residues. Germline CDR1 reads MNHEY; CDR2 reads SMNVEV (reference sequence). CDR3 sequence reads: CASRQTFLYEQYF. The CDR3 DNA reads TGTGCCAGCAGGCAGACTTTTCTCTACGAGCAGTACTTC.

This rearrangement joins TRBV13 to TRBJ2-6; TRBD1 matches at 8 bases. CDR3 length: 18 amino acids. V shed 4 bases and J 2 bases; nucleotides not matched to a gene: 10. Germline assignment: CDR1 PRHDT and CDR2 FYEKMQ (reference sequence). In nucleotides, the CDR3 is TGTGCCAGCAGCTCCAGAGGCCGACAGGGGCCTGGGGCCAACGTCCTGACTTTC. This gives the protein CASSSRGRQGPGANVLTF.

This clonotype was picked up many times. The chain recombines TRBV28 with TRBJ2-1, with 7 bases lining up with TRBD1. The junction had 6 bases not matched to a gene; V was cut back by 3 bases and J by 4 bases. Germline CDR1 reads MDHEN; CDR2 reads SYDVKM. The CDR3 loop spans 15 amino acids. This chain's CDR3 is CASSFLDRIYNEQFF. In DNA, the CDR3 is TGTGCCAGCAGTTTCCTGGACAGGATTTACAATGAGCAGTTCTTC.

This clonotype was seen repeatedly, ten times or more. The chain combines TRBV5-5 with TRBJ2-6; TRBD1 matches at 7 bases. The germline gives CDR1 SGHKS, CDR2 YYEKEE (reference sequence). V lost 2 bases, J lost 4 bases, and 6 bases stayed unmatched. The CDR3 totals 16 residues. The CDR3 sequence: CASSLTTGDGANVLTF. CDR3 bases: TGTGCCAGCAGCTTAACTACAGGGGACGGGGCCAACGTCCTGACTTTC.

The chain carries TRBV6-5 and TRBJ1-2; tentatively, D is TRBD1 (5 bases). In germline, CDR1 is MNHEY, CDR2 SVGAGI. Trimming left V 4 bases short and J 4 bases short, with 10 bases between. The CDR3 is made up of 13 amino acids. CDR3 region: CASSWGGGYGYTF. CDR3 coding DNA: TGTGCCAGCAGTTGGGGGGGAGGCTATGGCTACACCTTC.

At least ten counts were recorded for this clonotype. J is TRBJ1-1 and V is TRBV6-1, with D possibly matching TRBD1 (5 bases). Germline V gene lookup returns CDR1 MNHNS and CDR2 SASEGT. With 1 base removed from V and 0 bases from J, the gap between germline ends came to 9 bases. The CDR3 runs to 15 residues. CDR3 sequence (DNA): TGTGCCAGCAGTGAAGTACAGGCGATGAACACTGAAGCTTTCTTT. Encoded protein: CASSEVQAMNTEAFF.

This clonotype was observed many times. The chain couples TRBV6-2 or TRBV6-3 to TRBJ1-1; D may be TRBD1 (6 bases). The V gene's germline CDR1 is MNHEY and CDR2 SVGEGT. With 4 bases removed from V and 4 bases from J, the gap between germline ends came to 16 bases. The CDR3 spans 15 residues. CDR3 in DNA: TGTGCCAGCAGTTCCTTTGGACAGCGGCTCACTGAAGCTTTCTTT. Amino acids: CASSSFGQRLTEAFF.

This clonotype was observed a few times. This rearrangement joins TRBV12-3 or TRBV12-4 to TRBJ1-6; D is unresolved. The CDR3 runs to 14 residues. V shed 2 bases and J shed 2 bases, with 4 bases lying between them. CDR3 sequence reads: CASSLSPYNSPLHF. CDR3 nucleotide sequence: TGTGCCAGCAGTTTAAGCCCCTATAATTCACCCCTCCACTTT.

The chain combines TRBV29-1 with TRBJ2-5, with 7 bases fitting TRBD2. In germline, CDR1 is SQVTM, CDR2 ANQGSEA. Trimming took 2 bases from V and 5 from J; bases not matched to a gene: 5. The CDR3 extends over 13 amino acids. This CDR3 reads CSVESGLEETQYF. CDR3 nucleotide sequence: TGCAGCGTTGAATCTGGACTAGAGGAGACCCAGTACTTC.

As regards this clonotype: This sequence may be a read error, since a much larger clone differs from it by one base. The chain uses TRBV9 and TRBJ2-7; 8 bases are shared with TRBD1. In germline, CDR1 is SGDLS, CDR2 YYNGEE. The CDR3 covers 15 residues. CDR3 sequence: CASSVGGRGPYELYF. The CDR3 nucleotides read TGTGCCAGCAGCGTAGGCGGCAGGGGGCCCTACGAGCTGTACTTC.

The CDR3 sequence: CASSPGTGESPLHF. The CDR3 DNA sequence: TGTGCCAGCTCACCCGGGACAGGGGAATCACCCCTCCACTTT. The chain couples TRBV18 to TRBJ1-6, with 10 bases matching TRBD1. Germline V gene sequence: CDR1 KGHSH, CDR2 LQKENI. V shed 3 bases, J shed 10 bases, and the junction held 3 bases outside the gene matches. There are 14 residues in the CDR3.

This clonotype was observed at least ten times. DNA for the CDR3: TGTGCCAGCAGTTACTCGAGGGTCCGGTACGAGCAGTACTTC. Amino acid sequence: CASSYSRVRYEQYF. The chain is built from TRBV6-5 and TRBJ2-7; TRBD2 is a possible D gene (5 bases). Germline CDR1 reads MNHEY; CDR2 reads SVGAGI. V lost 0 bases, J lost 4 bases, and 10 bases lay in between. CDR3 size: 14 residues.

This clonotype was counted only a few times. The chain recombines TRBV12-3 or TRBV12-4 with TRBJ2-3; D may match TRBD1 or TRBD2 (5 bases each). The CDR3 covers 15 residues. V lost 4 bases to trimming and J lost 2 bases, with 13 bases between them. CDR3 sequence: CASSSNWGFTDTQYF. DNA of the CDR3: TGTGCCAGCAGTTCCAACTGGGGGTTCACAGATACGCAGTATTTT.

V and J are TRBV7-6 and TRBJ2-5, with D perhaps matching TRBD1 or TRBD2 (5 bases each). The CDR3 covers 11 residues. Trimming removed 4 bases at V and 13 bases at J, with 13 bases between. Per the germline V gene, CDR1 is SGHVS and CDR2 is FNYEAQ. The CDR3 is CASSSLGTAYF. The CDR3 region has the DNA TGTGCCAGCAGCTCCCTAGGGACCGCGTACTTC.

This clonotype has a count of ten or more. The chain is built from TRBV9 and TRBJ1-5; possible D gene TRBD1, 6 bases. The CDR3 has 15 amino acids. Germline CDR1 is SGDLS and CDR2 is YYNGEE. The V gene lost 0 bases and the J gene lost 7 bases, with 14 bases spanning the gap. The CDR3 protein is CASSVDLGAGQPQHF. The DNA for the CDR3 is TGTGCCAGCAGCGTAGATCTGGGGGCAGGACAGCCCCAGCATTTT.

This clonotype occurred many times. This rearrangement joins TRBV21-1 to TRBJ2-7; TRBD2 is the table's D call and was not checked against the DNA. TRBV21-1 is tagged as a pseudogene. CDR3 size: 17 residues. The CDR3 sequence is CASSLLRTSGNRYEQYF. The CDR3 nucleotides read TGTGCCAGCAGCCTCCTTCGGACTAGCGGGAATCGTTACGAGCAGTACTTC.

This clonotype turned up a few times. V is TRBV20-1 and J is TRBJ2-7; 8 positions match TRBD2. There are 14 residues in the CDR3. J was trimmed by 3 bases and V by 4 bases; bases with no gene match: 8. Germline V gene sequence: CDR1 DFQATT, CDR2 SNEGSKA (reference sequence). The CDR3 DNA is TGCAGTGCTACTACCGGGACTAGATTCTACGAGCAGTACTTC. This gives the protein CSATTGTRFYEQYF.

The V and J genes are TRBV4-2 and TRBJ1-1; TRBD1 matches at 7 bases. After removal of 1 base from V and 6 bases from J, the junction contained 11 bases not matched to a gene. This CDR3 contains 16 residues. Germline V gene lookup returns CDR1 LGHNA and CDR2 YNFKEQ. The CDR3 DNA sequence: TGTGCCAGCAGCCAAGTCCAGACAGGGTTATCTGCTGAAGCTTTCTTT. This translates into CASSQVQTGLSAEAFF.

This clonotype was observed many times. J is TRBJ2-7 and V is TRBV6-2 or TRBV6-3, with D perhaps given as TRBD1 or TRBD2 (5 bases each). The germline gives CDR1 MNHEY, CDR2 SVGEGT. The V end lost 2 bases, the J end lost 5 bases, and 19 bases lay between the germline ends. The CDR3 loop spans 16 amino acids. The CDR3 reads CASSYSSGEGWNEQYF. The CDR3 DNA sequence: TGTGCCAGCAGTTACAGTTCGGGTGAGGGGTGGAACGAGCAGTACTTC.

Many counts were recorded for this clonotype. The rearrangement joins TRBV6-2 or TRBV6-3 to TRBJ2-1, with TRBD1 matching 9 bases. V lost 4 bases, J lost 9 bases, and 1 base stayed unmatched. Germline CDR1 reads MNHEY; CDR2 reads SVGEGT. The length of the CDR3 is 12 residues. CDR3 loop: CASSSTGGEQFF. The CDR3 DNA reads TGTGCCAGCAGTTCGACAGGGGGTGAGCAGTTCTTC.

This chain links TRBV28 with TRBJ1-5; the D gene is possibly TRBD1 (6 bases). The CDR3 runs to 14 residues. Germline V gene sequence: CDR1 MDHEN, CDR2 SYDVKM. V shed 7 bases and J shed 6 bases, with 16 bases lying between them. The CDR3, as DNA: TGTGCCAGCAATACGGGGGCTTCTGTTCAGCCCCAGCATTTT. Translation: CASNTGASVQPQHF.